This passage covers 5 T cell receptor beta chains from one sample sequenced in a study of vaccination and CD4 T cells after COVID-19. The Oncomine TCR Beta short-read assay generated sequence data from the DNA of cultured CD4+ T cells. TCRdb ran MiXCR on the PCR reads and lists one entry per CDR3 protein. The top ten hold approximately 11% of the sample, which has around 9,400 distinct CDR3 sequences, about 28% seen once. These receptors lack a known antigen. Treatment given: approximately nine-day PBMC culture with coronavirus spike peptide pools or control peptides (ViraFEST assay). The sequences come from CD4+ T cells from blood, cultured in vitro, collected after SARS-CoV-2 vaccination. These receptors came from a human donor who had recovered from COVID-19.

This clonotype was detected only a few times. J is TRBJ1-1 and V is TRBV19; 8 bases are shared with TRBD1. Trimming took 6 bases from V and 0 from J; bases not matched to a gene: 6. From germline, CDR1 is LNHDA and CDR2 SQIVND (reference sequence). The CDR3 runs to 15 residues. The CDR3 region is CASRTPGGVNTEAFF. The CDR3 nucleotides are TGTGCCAGTAGGACCCCAGGGGGCGTGAACACTGAAGCTTTCTTT.

This clonotype is termed medium-sized. This chain connects TRBV7-2 to TRBJ2-7; no definite D call. The CDR3 covers 12 residues. V shed 2 bases and J shed 2 bases, with 4 bases lying between them. Per germline, CDR1 SGHTA and CDR2 FQGNSA. CDR3 sequence (DNA): TGTGCCAGCAGCTTACAGCCCTACGAGCAGTACTTC. Its translation: CASSLQPYEQYF.

This clonotype has more than one count but fewer than ten. The CDR3 region has the DNA TGTGCCAGCTGGACACAAAAATCTGAAGCTTTCTTT. Residues: CASWTQKSEAFF. The rearrangement joins TRBV6-1 to TRBJ1-1; possibly TRBD1 for D (5 bases). The CDR3 runs to 12 residues. V gave up 8 bases and J gave up 6 bases, with 13 bases separating them. CDR1 is MNHNS and CDR2 is SASEGT in the germline V gene.

By proportion, this clonotype is medium-sized. The chain couples TRBV20-1 to TRBJ1-2; unclear D gene. Trimming left V 4 bases short and J 8 bases short, with 11 bases between. Germline loops: CDR1 DFQATT, CDR2 SNEGSKA (reference sequence). This CDR3 has 11 amino acids. CDR3 region: CSATPGLGYTF. The CDR3 nucleotides are TGCAGTGCTACCCCAGGCCTCGGCTACACCTTC.

The gene calls are TRBV19 and TRBJ2-4, with D perhaps matching TRBD1 (6 bases). The CDR3 sequence is 16 residues long. Germline loops: CDR1 LNHDA, CDR2 SQIVND (reference sequence). The V end lost 10 bases, the J end lost 0 bases, and 19 bases lay between the germline ends. The CDR3 region is CATGDAGPTAKNIQYF. The CDR3 region has the DNA TGTGCCACAGGGGATGCGGGCCCAACAGCCAAAAACATTCAGTACTTC.